The following is a T cell receptor beta chain sequence with its context. Antigen unknown. These data originate in a study of coeliac disease. Germline V lookup: CDR1 GTSNPN, CDR2 SVGIG (reference sequence). CDR3 length: 13 amino acids. Here immunoSEQ multiplex PCR was the method, and the copy in TCRdb shows in-frame clones only, minus some. The sample comprises over 2,500 clones, 45% to 65% of which are singletons, and under 11% rests with the top ten. Regarding the study as a whole: Control samples showed higher TRB and TRG clonality than intraepithelial and lamina propria samples in active celiac disease. Largely private TRB repertoires meant most sequences were sample-unique. Lamina propria and intraepithelial cell fractions may contain each other's cells.

Sequencing used intraepithelial lymphocytes from the gut. The chain has TRBV30 and TRBJ1-1; 9 positions match TRBD1. This TCR was recovered from a man aged 50-59 years with active celiac disease. The CDR3 DNA reads TGTGCTGGGACAGGGCTAAGTCACACTGAAGCTTTCTTT. It yields the protein CAGTGLSHTEAFF.